The 8 T cell receptor beta chains reported below all come from one sample, sequenced in a study of T cell repertoires in cytomegalovirus infection. For these receptors, no antigen is known. TCRdb redid the calling of the reads with MiXCR, one entry per CDR3 protein. There are 75,000 to 100,000 distinct CDR3 sequences in the sample; around half occur only once, and more than 85% lies in the top ten. The sequenced sample was CD8+ T cells from cultured PBMCs, obtained from culture after CMV antigen stimulation. These receptors originate from a human donor in good health (CMV status not recorded). Some clones in this sample may be carry-over from other donors' samples.

The chain carries TRBV4-2 and TRBJ2-2, with 7 bases matching TRBD1. The germline gives CDR1 LGHNA, CDR2 YNFKEQ. The trim removed 6 bases at V and 3 bases at J, leaving 4 bases unmatched. The CDR3 length is 14 residues. For the CDR3, the DNA is TGTGCCAGCAGTGAGACAGGGCACACCGGGGAGCTGTTTTTT. This codes for CASSETGHTGELFF.

V usage is TRBV7-2 and J usage is TRBJ2-7, with a weak D call TRBD1 (6 bases). This CDR3 is 14 amino acids long. From germline, CDR1 is SGHTA and CDR2 FQGNSA. CDR3 region: CARSWDTPGDEQYV. The CDR3 DNA reads as TGTGCTCGCAGCTGGGACACCCCTGGCGACGAGCAATACGTC.

This chain connects TRBV7-9 to TRBJ1-1; D is possibly TRBD1 (6 bases). CDR3 length: 19 amino acids. The germline gives CDR1 SEHNR, CDR2 FQNEAQ (reference sequence). Trimming took off 5 bases at V and 3 bases at J, with 28 bases between the two ends. CDR3 DNA sequence: TGTGCCAGCAGCCCTAGAGGGGGAGGACGTTCCGAAATATACACTGAAGCTTTCTTT. Protein sequence: CASSPRGGGRSEIYTEAFF.

The chain uses TRBV7-9 and TRBJ1-5; D possibly corresponds to TRBD1 (6 bases). The CDR3 loop spans 15 amino acids. V lost 5 bases and J lost 8, with 19 bases in between. Germline CDR1 and CDR2: SEHNR and FQNEAQ (reference sequence). CDR3 protein: CASSPGTSRNKPQHF. In nucleotides, the CDR3 is TGTGCCAGCAGCCCCGGGACATCTAGAAATAAGCCCCAGCATTTT.

The chain recombines TRBV2 with TRBJ2-3; 8 bases match TRBD1. Germline CDR1 and CDR2: SNHLY and FYNNEI. J lost 1 base, V lost 7 bases, and 7 bases had no gene match. CDR3 length: 15 residues. The CDR3 DNA reads as TGTGCCAGCAACCAACAGGGGGTAGGCACAGATACGCAGTATTTT. This translates into CASNQQGVGTDTQYF.

This chain links TRBV9 with TRBJ2-7; no clear D gene. CDR3 length: 13 residues. V shed 3 bases and J shed 5 bases, with 12 bases lying between them. Germline V CDR1 and CDR2: SGDLS, YYNGEE. In nucleotides, the CDR3 is TGTGCCAGCAGCGAGGGTAGAGACCACGAGCAGTACTTC. Protein product: CASSEGRDHEQYF.

The rearrangement links TRBV24-1 to TRBJ1-1; D possibly corresponds to TRBD1 (5 bases). From germline, CDR1 is KGHDR and CDR2 SFDVKD. CDR3 length: 16 amino acids. The V and J ends lost 5 bases and 0 bases respectively, with 15 bases between them. The CDR3 coding sequence is TGTGCCACCAGTGCATCAGCAGGGACGATGAACACTGAAGCTTTCTTT. Its translation: CATSASAGTMNTEAFF.

V gene TRBV7-4 combines with J gene TRBJ2-5; weak D call: TRBD1 (6 bases). There are 14 residues in the CDR3. Per germline, CDR1 SGHVT and CDR2 SQSDAQ. The germline V and J ends were trimmed by 0 bases and 4 bases, with 9 bases remaining between them. CDR3 loop: CASSLASGAETQYF. For the CDR3, the DNA is TGTGCCAGCAGCTTAGCCTCAGGGGCAGAGACCCAGTACTTC.